This T cell receptor (beta chain) was identified in a study of blood T cell repertoires in COVID-19. Study summary: Specimens from acute and convalescent COVID-19 originated in the United States, Italy and Spain. T cells, B-cell-depleted T cells, or PBMCs supplied cDNA or gDNA.

Per the authors' pipeline: Amplification with reference gene primers provided the estimates of nucleated cell counts. The protocol was immunoSEQ multiplex PCR, while the TCRdb copy is restricted to in-frame clones and leaves out a portion. From that table come the V and J calls and clone size; the DNA was used to work out D and trimming. The sample lists around 230,000 clones; about four fifths were seen once. Between the trimmed V and J ends, which lost 5 bases and 2 bases, there was a span of 14 bases. This CDR3 has 15 residues. The germline V gene encodes CDR1 KGHDR and CDR2 SFDVKD. V gene TRBV24-1 combines with J gene TRBJ1-1; weak D call: TRBD1 (5 bases). This clonotype was sampled from a woman of 80 years or more with acute or convalescent COVID-19. Sequenced material: peripheral blood. The CDR3 is CATSAPGGANTEAFF. The DNA for the CDR3 is TGTGCCACCAGTGCCCCTGGCGGGGCAAACACTGAAGCTTTCTTT.